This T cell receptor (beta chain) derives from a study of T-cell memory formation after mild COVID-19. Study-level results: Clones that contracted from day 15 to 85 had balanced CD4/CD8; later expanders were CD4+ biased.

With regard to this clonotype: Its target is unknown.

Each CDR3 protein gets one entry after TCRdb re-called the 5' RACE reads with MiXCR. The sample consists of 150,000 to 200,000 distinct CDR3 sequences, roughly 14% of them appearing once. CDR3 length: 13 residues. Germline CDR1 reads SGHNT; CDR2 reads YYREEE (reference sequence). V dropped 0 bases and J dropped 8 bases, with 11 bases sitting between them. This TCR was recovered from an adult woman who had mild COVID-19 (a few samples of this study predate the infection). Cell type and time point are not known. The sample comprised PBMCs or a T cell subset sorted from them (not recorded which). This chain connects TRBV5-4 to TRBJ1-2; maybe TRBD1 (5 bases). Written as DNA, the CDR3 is TGTGCCAGCAGCTTGGGGTCAGGGCGAGGCTACACCTTC. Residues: CASSLGSGRGYTF.